This T cell receptor beta chain was retrieved from a study of T cell responses to AZD1222 COVID-19 vaccine. The table came from immunoSEQ multiplex PCR; TCRdb's copy has only in-frame clones and leaves some out. The data contain 55,000 to 75,000 clones, around nine tenths of them singletons. The CDR3 runs 15 residues. Looked up from germline, CDR1 is MNHEY and CDR2 is SVGAGI. V lost 6 bases, J lost 2 bases, and 14 bases lay in between. The genes are TRBV6-5 and TRBJ2-1; D unresolved. The sequencing here drew on peripheral blood, taken on day 0 of AZD1222 vaccination. This sequence was found in an adult in good health. The CDR3 DNA is TGTGCCAGCAGGGGAAGTGGCAATCCCTACAATGAGCAGTTCTTC. It specifies CASRGSGNPYNEQFF.